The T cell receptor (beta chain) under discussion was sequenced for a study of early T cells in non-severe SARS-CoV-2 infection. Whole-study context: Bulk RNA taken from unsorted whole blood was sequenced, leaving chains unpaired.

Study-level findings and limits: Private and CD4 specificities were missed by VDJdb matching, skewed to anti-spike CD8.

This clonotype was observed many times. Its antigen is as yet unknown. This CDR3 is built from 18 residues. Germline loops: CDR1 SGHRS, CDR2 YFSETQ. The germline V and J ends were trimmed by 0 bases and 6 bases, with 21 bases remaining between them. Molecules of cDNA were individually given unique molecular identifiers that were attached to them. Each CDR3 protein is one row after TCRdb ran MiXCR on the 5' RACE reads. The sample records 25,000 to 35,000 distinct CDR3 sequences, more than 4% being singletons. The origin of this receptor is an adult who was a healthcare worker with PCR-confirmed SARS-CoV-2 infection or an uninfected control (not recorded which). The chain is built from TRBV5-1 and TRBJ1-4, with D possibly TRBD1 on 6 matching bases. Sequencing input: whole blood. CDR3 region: CASSLAPRGARRYEKLFF. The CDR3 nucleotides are TGCGCCAGCAGCTTGGCCCCGCGGGGGGCTAGAAGATATGAAAAACTGTTTTTT. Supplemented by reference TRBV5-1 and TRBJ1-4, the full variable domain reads KAGVTQTPRYLIKTRGQQVTLSCSPISGHRSVSWYQQTPGQGLQFLFEYFSETQRNKGNFPGRFSGRQFSNSRSEMNVSTLELGDSALYLCASSLAPRGARRYEKLFFGSGTQLSVL.